This T cell receptor beta chain was sequenced during a study of T cells in Graves' hyperthyroidism and ophthalmopathy. The trim removed 2 bases at V and 6 bases at J, leaving 4 bases unmatched. Per the germline V gene, CDR1 is SNHLY and CDR2 is FYNNEI. The CDR3 has 14 residues. The investigators amplified TCR beta CDR3 regions from RNA transcripts. The study used the HTBI primer set for a first-round RT-PCR of the TCR CDR3. TCRdb recomputed calls from the multiplex PCR reads with MiXCR, one row per CDR3 protein. The table records roughly 570,000 distinct CDR3 sequences, approximately 44% of them present only once.

V gene TRBV2 combines with J gene TRBJ2-1; 7 bases are a match to TRBD2. The TCR sequence derives from a woman younger than 30 with Graves' hyperthyroidism. The specimen was peripheral blood or thyroid tissue (not recorded which). CDR3 region: CASSESLAANEQFF. In DNA, the CDR3 is TGTGCCAGCAGTGAAAGTCTAGCGGCCAATGAGCAGTTCTTC.